This T cell receptor beta chain was recovered during a study of STAT3 mutations in large granular lymphocyte leukemia. General observations from the study: In some patients, a small highly pathogenic clone possibly went undetected. Some patients had dominant TCR clones larger than their STAT3 mutant burden. Every T-LGLL patient had at least one immunodominant TCRbeta clonotype. In about 30% of the 18 patients, new TCR clonotypes emerged after therapy. Samples missed the first appearance of the clone.

This clone has only a few counts. Its specificity is not known. Some clones are missing from TCRdb's copy, which holds only in-frame ones; the method was immunoSEQ multiplex PCR. The sample carries approximately 5,900 clones, roughly 34% recorded once. Between the trimmed V and J ends, which lost 3 bases and 2 bases, there was a span of 11 bases. Germline CDR1 reads MGHRA; CDR2 reads YSYEKL. This CDR3 comprises 14 residues. This clonotype originated in a woman aged 40 to 55 with T-cell large granular lymphocyte leukemia. Some clones in this sample may be carry-over from other donors' samples. Sample: peripheral blood mononuclear cells. The genes are TRBV4-1 and TRBJ2-7; unclear D gene. The CDR3 here is CASSQLPLTYEQYF. CDR3 nucleotides: TGCGCCAGCAGCCAGCTCCCTTTAACCTACGAGCAGTACTTC.